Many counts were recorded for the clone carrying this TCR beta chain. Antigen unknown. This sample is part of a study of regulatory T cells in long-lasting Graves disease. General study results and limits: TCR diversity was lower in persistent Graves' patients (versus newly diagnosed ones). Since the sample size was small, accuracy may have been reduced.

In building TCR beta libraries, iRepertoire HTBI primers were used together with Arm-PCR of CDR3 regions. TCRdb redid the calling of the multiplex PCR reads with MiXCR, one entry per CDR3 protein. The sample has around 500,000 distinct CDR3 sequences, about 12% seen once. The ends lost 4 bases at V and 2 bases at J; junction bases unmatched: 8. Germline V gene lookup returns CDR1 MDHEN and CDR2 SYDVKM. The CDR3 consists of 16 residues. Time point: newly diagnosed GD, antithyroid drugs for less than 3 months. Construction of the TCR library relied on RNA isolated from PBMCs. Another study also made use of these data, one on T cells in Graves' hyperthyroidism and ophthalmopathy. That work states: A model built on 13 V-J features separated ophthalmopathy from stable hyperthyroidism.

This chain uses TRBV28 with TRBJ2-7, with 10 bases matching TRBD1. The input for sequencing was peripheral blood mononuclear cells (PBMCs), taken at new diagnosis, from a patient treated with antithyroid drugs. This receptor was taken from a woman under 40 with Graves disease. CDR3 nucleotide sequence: TGTGCCAGCAGTTCTGACCGGGACAGGGGTACCTACGAGCAGTACTTC. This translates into CASSSDRDRGTYEQYF.